This T cell receptor (beta chain) is drawn from a study of T cell responses to AZD1222 COVID-19 vaccine. The repertoire was sequenced with immunoSEQ multiplex PCR; TCRdb's copy has only in-frame clones and lacks some. This table holds approximately 160,000 clones, approximately 90% found once. The germline CDR1 and CDR2 sequences are SNHLY and FYNNEI. The CDR3 contains 17 residues. V lost 8 bases to trimming and J lost 0 bases; unmatched junction nucleotides: 10. The receptor was derived from an adult in good health. Sequences were derived from peripheral blood, sampled on day 0 of AZD1222 vaccination. J is TRBJ2-2 and V is TRBV2; 9 bases fit TRBD2. In nucleotides, the CDR3 is TGTGCCAGCTGTGGTAGTAGCGGGAGACCGAACACCGGGGAGCTGTTTTTT. Its translation is CASCGSSGRPNTGELFF.